The clone carrying this T cell receptor beta chain was seen once. Amplification used 60 Vbeta primers and 13 Jbeta primers. Original methodology: The authors later counted 70 million to 85 million unique TCR beta chains, around 9.9 million of them shared. Libraries were prepared by immunoSEQ multiplex PCR; TCRdb keeps only in-frame clonotypes and omits some of them. The DNA gave D and trimming, while V, J and clone size come from that table. This table has under 150,000 clones, roughly 74% appearing once. The CDR3 totals 14 residues. Trimming took 8 bases from V and 6 from J, leaving 19 bases between them. CDR1 SNHLY and CDR2 FYNNEI come from the germline V gene. These data come from a study of cytomegalovirus exposure and HLA in healthy donors.

The chain is built from TRBV2 and TRBJ1-1, with D possibly TRBD1 on 5 matching bases. Sequenced input: PBMCs. The TCR originated in a woman aged 40 to 55 in good health and CMV-seropositive. The DNA of the CDR3 is TGTGCCAGCGGGGCCTGGAGCCAAAGGGCTGAAGCTTTCTTT. Amino acids: CASGAWSQRAEAFF.